This T cell receptor (beta chain) came from a study of T cell changes during pregnancy in multiple sclerosis. Profiled with immunoSEQ multiplex PCR; TCRdb holds only in-frame clones, not every one. Of tens of thousands of clones listed, 85% to 95% are singletons. Looked up from germline, CDR1 is LNHDA and CDR2 is SQIVND (reference sequence). Trimming removed 1 base from V and 6 bases from J, with 9 bases in between. There are 13 residues in the CDR3. The V call is TRBV19, the J call TRBJ1-1, with D possibly being TRBD1 (6 bases). Sequences were derived from peripheral blood, sampled in the third trimester of pregnancy. This clonotype was sampled from a female donor in good health, enrolled as a control in a pregnancy study. CDR3 nucleotide sequence: TGTGCCAGTAGTATAGGGGGGCGGCCTGAAGCTTTCTTT. This gives the protein CASSIGGRPEAFF.